The sequence of this T cell receptor (beta chain) was determined in a study of T cells in women clearing cervical HPV infection. Across the study: Case blood was drawn a median approximately 150 days after lesion detection. Study outcomes and limitations: TRBV6-7 abundance was lower in cases than controls (0.11% versus 0.16%). CIN3+ cases had significantly higher TCR richness than controls; evenness did not differ.

Clones were read by immunoSEQ multiplex PCR, and TCRdb kept only the in-frame ones, dropping some. This table lists about 36,000 clones. The CDR3 covers 14 residues. The germline gives CDR1 DFQATT, CDR2 SNEGSKA (reference sequence). Germline trimming cut 6 bases from V and 4 bases from J; bases unmatched to any gene: 9. A note on this clone: The antigen remains unidentified. The read stops 3 residues short of the end of the CDR3; the missing end is completed from the germline J gene.

Sequenced sample: blood buffy coat. The genes are TRBV20-1 and TRBJ2-7; TRBD2 agrees at 10 bases. The sequence came from a woman between 18 and 69 years old with a cervical HPV16 infection that either progressed to CIN3+ or cleared (not recorded which). The covered CDR3 bases are TGCAGTGCCCCCCTCCTGACTAGCGGGTACGAG. It yields the protein CSAPLLTSGYE. From start to end, the CDR3 is CSAPLLTSGYEQYF.